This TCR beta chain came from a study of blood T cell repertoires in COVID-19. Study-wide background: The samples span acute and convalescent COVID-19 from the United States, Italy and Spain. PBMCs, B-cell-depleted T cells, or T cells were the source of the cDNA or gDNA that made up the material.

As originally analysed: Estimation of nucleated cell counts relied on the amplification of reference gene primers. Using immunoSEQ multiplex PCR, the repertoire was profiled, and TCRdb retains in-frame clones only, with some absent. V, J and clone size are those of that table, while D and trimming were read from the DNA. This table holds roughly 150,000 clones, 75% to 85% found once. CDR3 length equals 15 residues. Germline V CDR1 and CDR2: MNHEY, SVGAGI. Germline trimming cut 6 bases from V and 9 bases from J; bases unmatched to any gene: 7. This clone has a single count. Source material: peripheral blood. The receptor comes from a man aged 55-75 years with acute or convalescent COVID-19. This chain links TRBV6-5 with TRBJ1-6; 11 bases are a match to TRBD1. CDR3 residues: CASRSDRGHFSPLHF. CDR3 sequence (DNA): TGTGCCAGCAGGTCGGACAGGGGGCATTTTTCACCCCTCCACTTT.